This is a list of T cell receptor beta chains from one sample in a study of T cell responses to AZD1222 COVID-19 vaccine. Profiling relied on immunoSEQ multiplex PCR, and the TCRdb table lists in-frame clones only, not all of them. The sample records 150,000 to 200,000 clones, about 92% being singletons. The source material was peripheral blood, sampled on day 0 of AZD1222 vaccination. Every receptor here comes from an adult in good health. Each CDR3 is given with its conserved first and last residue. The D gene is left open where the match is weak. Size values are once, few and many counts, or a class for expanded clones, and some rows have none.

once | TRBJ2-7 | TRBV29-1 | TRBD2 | CSPEPPRRGLAGPPYEQYF | TGCAGCCCTGAACCCCCCCGCCGAGGACTAGCGGGACCTCCCTACGAGCAGTACTTC
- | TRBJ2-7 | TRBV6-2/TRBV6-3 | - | CASSYQGWHRRPGTGEQYF | TGTGCCAGCAGTTACCAGGGGTGGCATAGGCGGCCTGGGACTGGGGAGCAGTACTTC
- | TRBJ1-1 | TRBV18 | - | CASSPVDTGVLEAFF | TGTGCCAGCTCACCTGTCGACACGGGGGTCTTGGAAGCTTTCTTT
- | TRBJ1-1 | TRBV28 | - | CASNWGNMNTEAFF | TGTGCCAGCAACTGGGGCAATATGAACACTGAAGCTTTCTTT
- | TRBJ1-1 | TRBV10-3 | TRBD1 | CAISEQGSGTEAFF | TGTGCCATCAGCGAACAGGGGTCTGGCACTGAAGCTTTCTTT
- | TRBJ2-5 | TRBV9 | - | CASSVLPGYQETQYF | TGTGCCAGCAGCGTACTGCCGGGGTACCAAGAGACCCAGTACTTC
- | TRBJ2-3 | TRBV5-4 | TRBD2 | CASSLAELAESTDTQYF | TGTGCCAGCAGCTTGGCGGAGCTAGCGGAGAGCACAGATACGCAGTATTTT
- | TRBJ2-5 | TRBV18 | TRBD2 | CASSLAGGSETQYF | TGTGCCAGCTCACTCGCGGGGGGCTCAGAGACCCAGTACTTC
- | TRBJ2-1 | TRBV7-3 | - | CASSLSGGAYNEQFF | TGTGCCAGCAGCTTAAGTGGCGGGGCCTACAATGAGCAGTTCTTC
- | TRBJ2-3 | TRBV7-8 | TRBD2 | CASSLTSGARDTQYF | TGTGCCAGCAGCTTGACTAGCGGGGCCCGAGATACGCAGTATTTT
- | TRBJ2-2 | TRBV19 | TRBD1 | CASSIGGTANTGELFF | TGTGCCAGTAGTATAGGGGGGACAGCGAACACCGGGGAGCTGTTTTTT
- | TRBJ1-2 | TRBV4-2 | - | CASSQLTDGGRYGYTF | TGTGCCAGCAGCCAACTCACGGACGGGGGGAGGTATGGCTACACCTTC
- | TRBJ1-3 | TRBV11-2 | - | CASSFVTAGGNTIYF | TGTGCCAGCAGCTTCGTCACGGCCGGGGGAAACACCATATATTTT
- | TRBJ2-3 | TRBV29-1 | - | CSACGAADTQYF | TGCAGCGCATGTGGAGCGGCAGATACGCAGTATTTT
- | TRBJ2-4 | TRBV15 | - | CATSSAQKLNIQYF | TGTGCCACCAGCAGCGCACAAAAACTGAACATTCAGTACTTC
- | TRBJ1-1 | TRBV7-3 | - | CASSLVAGRKEAFF | TGTGCCAGCAGCTTGGTGGCAGGGAGGAAAGAAGCTTTCTTT
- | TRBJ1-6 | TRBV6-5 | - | CASKGPTNVGSPLHF | TGTGCCAGCAAGGGACCGACAAACGTGGGTTCACCCCTCCACTTT
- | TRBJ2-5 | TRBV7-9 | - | CASSYKETQYF | TGTGCCAGCAGCTACAAAGAGACCCAGTACTTC
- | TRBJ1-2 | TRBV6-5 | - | CASITGRGAHYGYTF | TGTGCCAGCATAACAGGGAGGGGGGCTCACTATGGCTACACCTTC
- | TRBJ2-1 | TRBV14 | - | CASSQVLGGGEQFF | TGTGCCAGCAGCCAAGTCCTAGGGGGTGGTGAGCAGTTCTTC
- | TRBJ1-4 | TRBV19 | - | CASRDVGGSTNEKLFF | TGTGCCAGTAGAGATGTGGGGGGCTCAACTAATGAAAAACTGTTTTTT
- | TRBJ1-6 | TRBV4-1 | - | CASSQDSGGTGPPLHF | TGCGCCAGCAGCCAAGATTCGGGGGGCACAGGTCCACCCCTCCACTTT
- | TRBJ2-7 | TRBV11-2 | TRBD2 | CASSLVSGSWEQYF | TGTGCCAGCAGCTTAGTCAGCGGGAGTTGGGAGCAGTACTTC
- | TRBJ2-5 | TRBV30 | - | CAWSVTGNQETQYF | TGTGCCTGGAGTGTAACGGGGAACCAAGAGACCCAGTACTTC
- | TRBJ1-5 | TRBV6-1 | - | CASSEFTGGNQPQHF | TGTGCCAGCAGTGAATTTACAGGAGGCAATCAGCCCCAGCATTTT
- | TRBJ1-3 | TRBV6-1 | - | CASSEGGTIGNTIYF | TGTGCCAGCAGTGAAGGAGGGACTATTGGAAACACCATATATTTT
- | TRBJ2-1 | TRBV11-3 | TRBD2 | CASSPSGSSYNEQFF | TGTGCCAGCAGCCCTAGCGGGAGCTCCTACAATGAGCAGTTCTTC
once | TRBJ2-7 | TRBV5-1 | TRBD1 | CASKQGPLEYYEQYF | TGCGCCAGCAAACAGGGGCCCCTGGAGTACTACGAGCAGTACTTC
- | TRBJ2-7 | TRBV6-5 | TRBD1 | CASSSLRAGGPYEQYF | TGTGCCAGCAGTTCCCTAAGGGCAGGGGGACCCTACGAGCAGTACTTC
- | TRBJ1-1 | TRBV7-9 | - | CASSFFSGNTEAFF | TGTGCCAGCAGCTTTTTCTCGGGGAACACTGAAGCTTTCTTT
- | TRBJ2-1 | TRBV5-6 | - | CASKSYNEQFF | TGTGCCAGTAAATCCTACAATGAGCAGTTCTTC
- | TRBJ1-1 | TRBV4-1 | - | CASSQIQEDGTEAFF | TGCGCCAGCAGCCAAATACAGGAGGACGGCACTGAAGCTTTCTTT
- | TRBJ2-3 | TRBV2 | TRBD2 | CASSAGGPVDTQYF | TGTGCCAGCAGTGCGGGGGGGCCGGTAGATACGCAGTATTTT
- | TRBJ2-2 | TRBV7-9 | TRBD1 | CASSFVGTGTGELFF | TGTGCCAGCAGCTTTGTCGGGACAGGGACCGGGGAGCTGTTTTTT
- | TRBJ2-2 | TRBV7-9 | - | CASSYGLPSWELFF | TGTGCCAGCAGTTACGGGCTTCCGAGCTGGGAGCTGTTTTTT
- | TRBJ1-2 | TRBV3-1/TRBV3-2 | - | CASSPSVGTLYGYTF | TGTGCCAGCAGCCCTTCGGTCGGGACCTTATATGGCTACACCTTC
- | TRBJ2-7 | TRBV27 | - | CASSLSWSSYEQYF | TGTGCCAGCAGTTTATCGTGGAGCTCCTACGAGCAGTACTTC
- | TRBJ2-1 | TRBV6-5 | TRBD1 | CASSRQGAYNEQFF | TGTGCCAGCTCCAGACAGGGGGCCTACAATGAGCAGTTCTTC
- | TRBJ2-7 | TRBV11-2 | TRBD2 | CASSFLADYEQYF | TGTGCCAGCAGCTTCCTAGCGGACTACGAGCAGTACTTC
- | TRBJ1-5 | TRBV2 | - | CASSDQGGQPQHF | TGTGCCAGCAGTGACCAGGGAGGCCAGCCCCAGCATTTT
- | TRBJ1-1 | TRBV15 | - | CATSRDGGPNTEAFF | TGTGCCACCAGCAGAGATGGGGGACCGAACACTGAAGCTTTCTTT
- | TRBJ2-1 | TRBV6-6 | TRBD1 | CASSPTGSSYNEQFF | TGTGCCAGCAGCCCGACAGGGAGCTCCTACAATGAGCAGTTCTTC
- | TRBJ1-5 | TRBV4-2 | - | CASSQATGQKTQPQHF | TGTGCCAGCAGCCAGGCCACGGGACAAAAAACGCAGCCCCAGCATTTT
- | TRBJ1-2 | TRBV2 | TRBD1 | CASSEETGVGYTF | TGTGCCAGCAGTGAGGAGACAGGGGTAGGCTACACCTTC
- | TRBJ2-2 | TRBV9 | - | CASSVGGYTGELFF | TGTGCCAGCAGCGTAGGAGGGTACACCGGGGAGCTGTTTTTT
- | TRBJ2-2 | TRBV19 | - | CASIPRAGDTGELFF | TGTGCCAGTATCCCGCGGGCAGGGGACACCGGGGAGCTGTTTTTT